This TCR beta chain comes out of a study of Ad26.COV2.S vaccination and SARS-CoV-2 variants. Study-wide results and limits: Comparability of non-spike TCR breadth was observed across vaccine and placebo recipients. It is possible that the TCR breadth and depth analyses underestimated the total T cell responses. Reportedly, after vaccination the spike-specific CD8+ and CD4+ T cell responses displayed substantial breadth.

Generated by immunoSEQ multiplex PCR, the TCRdb table keeps only in-frame clones and is missing some. The sample comprises 350,000 to 450,000 clones, around 92% of which are singletons, and around 4% rests with the top ten. The CDR3 is 14 amino acids. Trimming shortened V by 2 bases and J by 6 bases, and 8 bases separated the two germline ends. The germline V gene has CDR1 SGHAT and CDR2 FQNNGV. This clone was picked up a small number of times. Its antigen is unidentified. The origin of this receptor is a human donor who had recovered from COVID-19. The chain is built from TRBV11-2 and TRBJ1-6, with a weak D call TRBD1 (6 bases). Source: peripheral blood, taken after recovery from COVID-19. CDR3: CASSLNRVNSPLHF. The CDR3 DNA reads as TGTGCCAGCAGCTTAAACAGGGTTAATTCACCCCTCCACTTT.